This entry is about one TCR beta chain. The data originate from a study of Ad26.COV2.S vaccination and SARS-CoV-2 variants. Trimming took off 3 bases at V and 8 bases at J, with 14 bases between the two ends. Germline CDR1 reads SGHTA; CDR2 reads FQGTGA. CDR3 length: 14 residues. Treatment meaning: roughly 19 received Ad26.COV2.S at low or high dose, single or two shots; a few received placebo; per-sample allocation not given. After the first vaccine or placebo injection, samples were drawn on day 63. Assay: immunoSEQ multiplex PCR; the TCRdb copy retains only in-frame clones and omits some. Of 380,000 or so clones listed, 83% are singletons.

The rearrangement joins TRBV7-3 to TRBJ2-1; D is perhaps TRBD1 (6 bases). The source material was peripheral blood, sampled in a trial of Ad26.COV2.S vaccine versus placebo. The receptor comes from a person between 18 and 65 years old who received the Ad26.COV2.S COVID-19 vaccine or a placebo. CDR3 nucleotide sequence: TGTGCCAGCAGCTTCACAGGGTCTGGGGATGAGCAGTTCTTC. This codes for CASSFTGSGDEQFF.